The following is a TCR beta chain sequence with its context. What it binds is unknown. The data were obtained in a study of tumor-infiltrating lymphocytes in localized non-small cell lung cancer. Across the study: The cohort mixed smokers and never-smokers, several histologies, and some post-neoadjuvant-chemotherapy samples. General study points: Immunotypes IM1 and IM2 had similar TCR-derived T-cell fractions. Tumor T-cell fraction was not associated with recurrence-free survival. Different pieces of the same tissue went to different assays, confounding technical variation with intratumor heterogeneity.

The germline V gene has CDR1 SGHAT and CDR2 FQNNGV. The length of the CDR3 is 14 residues. The J segment lost 5 bases and the V segment lost 4 bases, leaving 6 bases of the junction unmatched. Some clones are missing from TCRdb's copy, which holds only in-frame ones; the method was immunoSEQ multiplex PCR. The data show tens of thousands of clones, around 62% seen once. V gene TRBV11-2 combines with J gene TRBJ2-7; 9 positions match TRBD2. This receptor was identified in a human donor with non-small cell lung cancer. Sequencing used lung tumor tissue. For the CDR3, the DNA is TGTGCCAGCAGCTATCGCGGGGGGGAGGACGAGCAGTACTTC. Translated: CASSYRGGEDEQYF.